Below are 21 T cell receptor beta chains sequenced from a single sample in a study of regulatory T cells in long-lasting Graves disease. To make TCR beta libraries, researchers used iRepertoire HTBI primers and Arm-PCR of CDR3 regions. In TCRdb, the multiplex PCR reads were re-called with MiXCR into one record per CDR3 protein. The sample has roughly 560,000 distinct CDR3 sequences, 15% to 20% seen once. This sample's time point: newly diagnosed GD, antithyroid drugs for less than 3 months. PBMC RNA was the source of the TCR library. The data also belong to a second study, concerning T cells in Graves' hyperthyroidism and ophthalmopathy.

The source material was peripheral blood mononuclear cells (PBMCs), sampled at new diagnosis, from a patient treated with antithyroid drugs. The receptor set was obtained from a woman aged 40 to 65 with Graves disease.

The sample holds a few counts of this clonotype. The chain is built from TRBV2 and TRBJ2-6, with D tentatively TRBD1 (6 bases). CDR1 is SNHLY and CDR2 is FYNNEI in the germline V gene. V shed 8 bases and J shed 0 bases, with 17 bases lying between them. This CDR3 has 17 amino acids. The CDR3 loop is CASRVAGTSSGANVLTF. In DNA form, the CDR3 reads TGTGCCAGCCGCGTTGCCGGGACATCCTCTGGGGCCAACGTCCTGACTTTC.

This clonotype was detected ten times or more. V gene TRBV7-8 combines with J gene TRBJ2-3, with D possibly being TRBD1 (6 bases). Trimming removed 4 bases at V and 4 bases at J, with 15 bases between. CDR3 size: 15 residues. The V gene's germline CDR1 is SGHVS and CDR2 FQNEAQ. CDR3 region: CASSSRDRFADTQYF. CDR3 sequence (DNA): TGTGCCAGCAGCTCCCGAGACAGGTTCGCAGATACGCAGTATTTT.

The CDR3 DNA is TGTGCCAGCAGCTCGGGACAGCTCAGCTCCTACGAGCAGTACTTC. This translates into CASSSGQLSSYEQYF. V and J are TRBV5-5 and TRBJ2-7; TRBD1 matches 7 bases. V was clipped by 3 bases and J by 0 bases; unmatched bases: 6. Germline CDR1 reads SGHKS; CDR2 reads YYEKEE (reference sequence). This CDR3 spans 15 amino acids. Supplemented by reference TRBV5-5 and TRBJ2-7, the full variable domain reads DAGVTQSPTHLIKTRGQQVTLRCSPISGHKSVSWYQQVLGQGPQFIFQYYEKEERGRGNFPDRFSARQFPNYSSELNVNALLLGDSALYLCASSSGQLSSYEQYFGPGTRLTVT.

This clonotype was observed at least ten times. V gene TRBV19 combines with J gene TRBJ1-5, with TRBD1 matching 10 bases. The length of the CDR3 is 15 residues. Germline lookup yields CDR1 LNHDA and CDR2 SQIVND (reference sequence). V lost 5 bases and J lost 3; bases outside the gene matches: 4. The CDR3: CASSPGQGFNQPQHF. The CDR3 DNA sequence: TGTGCCAGTAGTCCGGGACAGGGGTTCAATCAGCCCCAGCATTTT.

This chain joins TRBV12-3 or TRBV12-4 and TRBJ1-1; unclear D gene. CDR3 length: 15 amino acids. The V and J ends lost 1 base and 1 base respectively, with 10 bases between them. The CDR3 nucleotides read TGTGCCAGCAGTTTAGTTGGGCTGAGGAACACTGAAGCTTTCTTT. The encoded protein is CASSLVGLRNTEAFF.

V gene TRBV24-1 combines with J gene TRBJ1-2; tentatively, D is TRBD1 (5 bases). The ends were cut back, 4 bases at V and 8 bases at J, with 19 bases in the middle. CDR1 is KGHDR, CDR2 SFDVKD, per germline. CDR3 length: 15 residues. Written as DNA, the CDR3 is TGTGCCACCAGTGACCCACTTTTATCGGGGGAAGGCTACACCTTC. Translated: CATSDPLLSGEGYTF.

This clonotype was picked up many times. This rearrangement joins TRBV6-1 to TRBJ1-5; D is undetermined. Trimming pared 2 bases from V and 4 bases from J, leaving 9 bases between. From germline, CDR1 is MNHNS and CDR2 SASEGT. CDR3 length equals 14 residues. CDR3 coding DNA: TGTGCCAGCAGTGAAATATTGGCGAATCAGCCCCAGCATTTT. Translated: CASSEILANQPQHF.

This clonotype was recorded many times. The chain links TRBV6-1 to TRBJ1-5; D may be TRBD1 (5 bases). The V gene's germline CDR1 is MNHNS and CDR2 SASEGT. CDR3 length: 13 amino acids. V dropped 7 bases and J dropped 1 base, with 8 bases sitting between them. The CDR3 coding sequence is TGTGCCAGCAATCAGGGAAGCAATCAGCCCCAGCATTTT. Its translation: CASNQGSNQPQHF.

This clonotype was picked up many times. This sequence joins TRBV19 and TRBJ2-1, with a possible D match to TRBD1 (5 bases). The V gene's germline CDR1 is LNHDA and CDR2 SQIVND (reference sequence). There are 15 residues in the CDR3. The V end was cut by 5 bases, the J end by 3 bases, with 14 bases between. The CDR3 region is CASSHGLGLYNEQFF. The CDR3 DNA reads TGTGCCAGTAGTCATGGGCTGGGGCTCTACAATGAGCAGTTCTTC.

This clonotype was seen at least ten times. The chain is built from TRBV10-3 and TRBJ1-1, with a weak D call TRBD1 (5 bases). Trimming stripped 6 bases from V and 5 bases from J, with 7 bases between. Germline V gene lookup returns CDR1 ENHRY and CDR2 SYGVKD. This CDR3 spans 11 amino acids. This CDR3 is CAISRGTEAFF. The CDR3, as DNA: TGTGCCATCAGCCGGGGGACTGAAGCTTTCTTT.

This clonotype occurred a few times. The CDR3 protein is CASSAGTYYEQYF. CDR3 nucleotides: TGCGCCAGCAGCGCCGGGACTTATTACGAGCAGTACTTC. The V gene is TRBV4-1, the J gene TRBJ2-7; tentative D call: TRBD2 (6 bases). Germline V gene lookup returns CDR1 MGHRA and CDR2 YSYEKL. V lost 5 bases, J lost 4 bases, and 12 bases lay in between. The CDR3 is 13 amino acids.

This clonotype was seen many times. V usage is TRBV28 and J usage is TRBJ2-2, with a tentative D call TRBD2 (5 bases). Trimming shortened V by 5 bases and J by 0 bases, and 19 bases separated the two germline ends. The CDR3 contains 18 residues. The germline CDR1 and CDR2 sequences are MDHEN and SYDVKM. The CDR3 protein is CASSRVLRGAANTGELFF. CDR3 nucleotides: TGTGCCAGCAGTCGAGTTCTTCGGGGAGCCGCGAACACCGGGGAGCTGTTTTTT. Full variable domain (remainder filled in from reference TRBV28 and TRBJ2-2): DVKVTQSSRYLVKRTGEKVFLECVQDMDHENMFWYRQDPGLGLRLIYFSYDVKMKEKGDIPEGYSVSREKKERFSLILESASTNQTSMYLCASSRVLRGAANTGELFFGEGSRLTVL.

The chain employs TRBV5-4 and TRBJ2-7; 10 nucleotides align to TRBD2. CDR3 length: 15 amino acids. The trim removed 0 bases at V and 6 bases at J, leaving 6 bases unmatched. Germline V lookup: CDR1 SGHNT, CDR2 YYREEE (reference sequence). CDR3 sequence (DNA): TGTGCCAGCAGCTTGGGTAGCGGGGGGACCTCCGAGCAGTACTTC. Amino acid sequence: CASSLGSGGTSEQYF.

This clonotype was counted between two and nine times. The rearrangement joins TRBV28 to TRBJ2-7, with 8 bases aligning to TRBD1. Trimming at V came to 6 bases and at J to 2 bases, leaving 6 bases not matched to a gene. CDR3 length: 14 amino acids. Germline V gene data show CDR1 as MDHEN and CDR2 as SYDVKM. DNA of the CDR3: TGTGCCAGCAGCCTCCCAGGGGGCACCTACGAGCAGTACTTC. It yields the protein CASSLPGGTYEQYF.

This clonotype was recorded a few times. The genes are TRBV5-4 and TRBJ2-7; 8 positions match TRBD1. CDR1 and CDR2 (germline): SGHNT, YYREEE (reference sequence). V lost 3 bases and J lost 5; bases outside the gene matches: 10. This CDR3 region has 15 residues. CDR3 bases: TGTGCCAGCAGCTGGAGACAGGGGAAAAGGAACGAGCAGTACTTC. Translated: CASSWRQGKRNEQYF. The full variable domain, in which reference TRBV5-4 and TRBJ2-7 provide the parts outside the CDR3, is ETGVTQSPTHLIKTRGQQVTLRCSSQSGHNTVSWYQQALGQGPQFIFQYYREEENGRGNFPPRFSGLQFPNYSSELNVNALELDDSALYLCASSWRQGKRNEQYFGPGTRLTVT.

The sample holds a few counts of this clonotype. The chain couples TRBV30 to TRBJ2-1; TRBD2 matches at 9 bases. The CDR3 covers 16 residues. V was pared by 0 bases and J by 5 bases, with 8 bases of the junction left unmatched. Germline CDR1 is GTSNPN and CDR2 is SVGIG (reference sequence). CDR3 sequence: CAWSVGSGGLHNEQFF. As DNA, the CDR3 is TGTGCCTGGAGTGTTGGTAGCGGGGGTCTACACAATGAGCAGTTCTTC.

The sample holds many counts of this clonotype. The chain uses TRBV27 and TRBJ1-1; D perhaps matches TRBD1 (6 bases). The CDR3 totals 15 residues. Trimming stripped 5 bases from V and 2 bases from J, with 15 bases between. Germline-derived CDR1 and CDR2 are MNHEY and SMNVEV (reference sequence). The CDR3 sequence is CASSLGRRGNTEAFF. CDR3 in DNA: TGTGCCAGCAGTCTAGGGCGCAGGGGAAACACTGAAGCTTTCTTT.

Ten or more counts support this clonotype. The rearrangement links TRBV12-3 or TRBV12-4 to TRBJ2-5; no clear D. Trimming took 2 bases from V and 4 from J, leaving 14 bases between them. This CDR3 has 15 amino acids. CDR3: CASSLLPTLGETQYF. CDR3 in DNA: TGTGCCAGCAGTTTATTGCCCACTCTTGGAGAGACCCAGTACTTC.

This clonotype was counted only a few times. The chain is built from TRBV11-2 and TRBJ2-6; 8 positions match TRBD2. J gave up 0 bases and V 5 bases, and 12 bases lay outside the gene matches. Germline CDR1 SGHAT, CDR2 FQNNGV. The CDR3 loop spans 19 amino acids. The CDR3 DNA reads TGTGCCAGCAGCCGCGGTCGGGGGGGACTTGCCTCTGGGGCCAACGTCCTGACTTTC. It is translated as CASSRGRGGLASGANVLTF.

This clonotype was counted many times. The chain is built from TRBV7-2 and TRBJ2-3, with 8 bases that match TRBD2. J lost 1 base, V lost 3 bases, and 6 bases had no gene match. Germline assignment: CDR1 SGHTA and CDR2 FQGNSA. This CDR3 spans 16 amino acids. Here the CDR3 DNA reads TGTGCCAGCAGCTTGGGGCGGGGGGACCGCACAGATACGCAGTATTTT. Amino acid sequence: CASSLGRGDRTDTQYF.

The J gene is TRBJ2-7, the V gene TRBV28; 7 nucleotides agree with TRBD1. J was trimmed by 6 bases and V by 5 bases; bases with no gene match: 16. CDR1 MDHEN and CDR2 SYDVKM come from the germline V gene. The CDR3 length is 16 residues. CDR3 sequence reads: CASSPIKGQKLGEQYF. CDR3 nucleotide sequence: TGTGCCAGCAGTCCGATTAAGGGACAGAAACTGGGCGAGCAGTACTTC.